The rows below give T cell receptor beta chains drawn from one sample of a study of cytomegalovirus exposure and HLA in healthy donors. Clones were read by immunoSEQ multiplex PCR, and TCRdb kept only the in-frame ones, dropping some. The profile covers hundreds of thousands of clones, with about 80% appearing a single time and roughly 0.6% taken by the ten largest. The sample consisted of PBMCs. The origin of the receptors is a man between 18 and 29 years old in good health and CMV-seronegative. CDR3s leave out the opening cysteine and the closing phenylalanine or tryptophan.

j_gene | v_gene | CDR3aa
TRBJ2-3 | TRBV7-2 | ASSLVGVAGVADTQY
TRBJ2-1 | TRBV9 | ASTRGLAVDNEQF
TRBJ2-5 | TRBV5-4 | ASSGNGGKETQY
TRBJ1-1 | TRBV30 | AWSHLPGTGEAF
TRBJ2-1 | TRBV6-5 | ASRRDSYNEQF
TRBJ2-1 | TRBV11-2 | ASSFRLAGGYNEQF
TRBJ1-6 | TRBV2 | ASKGDGYNSPLH
TRBJ1-1 | TRBV2 | ASGGGSNLGGGPNTEAF
TRBJ2-5 | TRBV6-5 | ATWRLGQETQY
TRBJ1-2 | TRBV28 | ASSGGWDAYGYT
- | TRBV23-1 | ASSQSKRTYSYEQY
TRBJ2-5 | TRBV12-5 | ASGVTGGSAETQY
TRBJ2-5 | TRBV2 | ASKGSSGRQTQY
TRBJ1-4 | TRBV28 | ASRQQGASEKLF
TRBJ2-3 | TRBV20-1 | SARQGDTQY
TRBJ1-3 | TRBV18 | ASSPRLANSGNTIY